This T cell receptor beta chain is drawn from a study of post-analysis software for immune sequencing data. Overall study: The courses of disease that were included comprised relapsing-remitting, secondary progressive and progressive-relapsing multiple sclerosis. General study results and limits: Comparison of patients with controls showed roughly five TRBV segments more frequent in patients, TRBV5-6, TRBV5-1 and TRBV20-1 among them.

Germline V gene sequence: CDR1 SQVTM, CDR2 ANQGSEA. This CDR3 contains 15 residues. V lost 7 bases to trimming and J lost 4 bases; unmatched junction nucleotides: 9. This clonotype was seen a handful of times. Its specificity is not known. Unique molecular identifiers tagged the TCR beta cDNA libraries. TCRdb analysed the PCR reads with MiXCR anew, one entry per CDR3 protein. This table has hundreds of thousands of distinct CDR3 sequences, 59% appearing once. The material sequenced was blood. The V call is TRBV29-1, the J call TRBJ2-1, with TRBD2 matching over 11 bases. The sequence was collected from a girl between 2 and 10 years old with multiple sclerosis. DNA of the CDR3: TGCAGCGCTGGAGGGACTAGCGGTGGGTACAATGAGCAGTTCTTC. This translates into CSAGGTSGGYNEQFF.